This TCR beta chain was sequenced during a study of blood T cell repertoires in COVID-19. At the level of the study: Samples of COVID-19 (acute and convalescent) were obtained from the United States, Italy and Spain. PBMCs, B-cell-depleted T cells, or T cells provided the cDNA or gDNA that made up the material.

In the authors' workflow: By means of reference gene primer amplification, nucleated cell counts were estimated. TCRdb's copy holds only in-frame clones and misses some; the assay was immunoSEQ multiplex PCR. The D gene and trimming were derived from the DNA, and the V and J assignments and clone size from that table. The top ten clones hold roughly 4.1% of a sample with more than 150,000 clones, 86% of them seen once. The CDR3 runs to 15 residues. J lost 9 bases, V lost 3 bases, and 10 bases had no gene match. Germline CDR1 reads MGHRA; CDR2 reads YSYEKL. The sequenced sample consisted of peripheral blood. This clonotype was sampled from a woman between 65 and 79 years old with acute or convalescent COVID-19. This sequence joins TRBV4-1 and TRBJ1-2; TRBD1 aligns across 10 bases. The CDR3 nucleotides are TGCGCCAGCAGCCAGGACGGGACAGGGGCCAGGAGCTACACCTTC. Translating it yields CASSQDGTGARSYTF.